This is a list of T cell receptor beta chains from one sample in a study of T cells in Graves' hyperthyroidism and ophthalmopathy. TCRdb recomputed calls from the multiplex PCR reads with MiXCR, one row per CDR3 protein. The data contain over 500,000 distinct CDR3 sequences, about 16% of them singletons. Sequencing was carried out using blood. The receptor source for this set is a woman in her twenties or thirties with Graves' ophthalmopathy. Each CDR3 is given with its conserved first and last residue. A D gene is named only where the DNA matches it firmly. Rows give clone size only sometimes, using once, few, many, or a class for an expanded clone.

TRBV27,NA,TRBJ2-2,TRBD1,CASSLLGQGAGELFF,TGTGCCAGCAGTTTATTAGGTCAGGGGGCCGGGGAGCTGTTTTTT
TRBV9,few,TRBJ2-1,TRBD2,CASGSAGANEQFF,TGTGCCAGCGGTAGTGCGGGAGCGAATGAGCAGTTCTTC
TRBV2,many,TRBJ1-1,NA,CASSTPQNTEAFF,TGTGCCAGCAGCACCCCACAGAACACTGAAGCTTTCTTT
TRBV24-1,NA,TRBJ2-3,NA,CATSVGAHRDTQYF,TGTGCCACCAGTGTGGGGGCGCATAGAGATACGCAGTATTTT
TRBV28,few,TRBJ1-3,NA,CASSQGGETGNTIYF,TGTGCCAGCAGCCAAGGGGGGGAAACTGGAAACACCATATATTTT
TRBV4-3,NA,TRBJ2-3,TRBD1,CASSRAGQGSTQYF,TGCGCCAGCAGCCGAGCCGGACAGGGCAGTACGCAGTATTTT
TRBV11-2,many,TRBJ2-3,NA,CASSPGAFTDTQYF,TGTGCCAGCAGCCCCGGGGCCTTCACAGATACGCAGTATTTT
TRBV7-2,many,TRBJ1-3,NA,CASSPAGQPGAGNTIYF,TGTGCCAGCAGCCCAGCCGGACAGCCTGGCGCTGGAAACACCATATATTTT
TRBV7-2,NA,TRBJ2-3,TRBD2,CASSQNGRGTDTQYF,TGTGCCAGCAGCCAAAACGGGAGGGGAACAGATACGCAGTATTTT
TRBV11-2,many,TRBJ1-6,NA,CASSLVPSYNSPLHF,TGTGCCAGCAGCTTGGTTCCCTCCTATAATTCACCCCTCCACTTT